The 31 T cell receptor beta chains listed next were all sequenced from one sample in a study of blood T cells in healthy people across ages. The use of a sample-barcoded 5' primer and a J-beta primer mix characterized a second PCR of roughly 6 to 11 cycles. TCRdb reprocessed the 5' RACE reads via MiXCR and lists one record per CDR3 protein. The sample lists some 1.4 million distinct CDR3 sequences; 40% to 50% were seen once. The material sequenced was blood. All receptors derive from a woman between 18 and 29 years old in good health.

V and J are TRBV20-1 and TRBJ2-7; possible D gene TRBD1, 6 bases. Per the germline V gene, CDR1 is DFQATT and CDR2 is SNEGSKA (reference sequence). Trimming shortened V by 3 bases and J by 6 bases, and 15 bases separated the two germline ends. The CDR3 runs 13 residues. CDR3 in DNA: TGCAGTGCTAGTGCCAGGGGAAAGGGCGAGCAGTACTTC. It specifies CSASARGKGEQYF.

This clonotype was observed many times. J is TRBJ2-7 and V is TRBV12-3 or TRBV12-4; 7 bases agree with TRBD1. The CDR3 length is 12 residues. With V trimmed by 6 bases and J by 4 bases, 3 bases remained unmatched. Written as DNA, the CDR3 is TGTGCCAGCAGCCCGGGACAGTACGAGCAGTACTTC. As protein: CASSPGQYEQYF.

In this sample, this clonotype turned up a few times. The chain couples TRBV5-1 to TRBJ2-3; 11 nucleotides line up with TRBD2. Germline loops: CDR1 SGHRS, CDR2 YFSETQ. The CDR3 has 17 residues. V was pared by 4 bases and J by 6 bases, with 13 bases of the junction left unmatched. The CDR3 here is CASSGPTSGALGDTQYF. Written as DNA, the CDR3 is TGCGCCAGCAGCGGACCGACTAGCGGGGCACTTGGGGATACGCAGTATTTT.

The V and J genes are TRBV20-1 and TRBJ1-2; D not certain. This CDR3 is 16 amino acids long. Per germline, CDR1 DFQATT and CDR2 SNEGSKA (reference sequence). V lost 4 bases to trimming and J lost 2 bases, with 20 bases between them. CDR3 in DNA: TGCAGTGCTAACGCTTATGAGACCGCTGGCAACTATGGCTACACCTTC. Protein sequence: CSANAYETAGNYGYTF.

V usage is TRBV12-3 or TRBV12-4 and J usage is TRBJ2-7; 9 nucleotides line up with TRBD2. The DNA end is more similar to TRBJ2-5, so the J call may be wrong. The CDR3 contains 16 residues. CDR3 region: CASSPSRAGGPETQYF. For the CDR3, the DNA is TGTGCCAGCAGTCCCTCCCGTGCGGGAGGGCCAGAGACCCAGTACTTC.

This clonotype has only a few counts. DNA of the CDR3: TGTGCCACCAGTGATTTTAGGTCGGGGACAGGGGGCCGCAATGAGCAGTACTTC. This gives the protein CATSDFRSGTGGRNEQYF. The chain couples TRBV24-1 to TRBJ2-5, with 12 bases fitting TRBD1. Germline values: CDR1 KGHDR, CDR2 SFDVKD. The CDR3 consists of 18 residues. V dropped 1 base and J dropped 11; count of bases not matched to a gene: 16.

The rearrangement joins TRBV6-6 to TRBJ1-4; D gene ambiguous. Germline V gene lookup returns CDR1 MNHNY and CDR2 SVGAGI (reference sequence). V lost 8 bases to trimming and J lost 7 bases, with 8 bases between them. The CDR3 spans 11 residues. In nucleotides, the CDR3 is TGTGCCAGCGTCGAGAGTGAAAAACTGTTTTTT. Its translation is CASVESEKLFF.

V usage is TRBV5-1 and J usage is TRBJ2-5; D may be TRBD1 or TRBD2 (5 bases each). V was pared by 4 bases and J by 0 bases, with 16 bases between. The CDR3 covers 16 residues. The germline gives CDR1 SGHRS, CDR2 YFSETQ. Here the CDR3 reads CASSPGPIGYQETQYF. The CDR3 DNA reads as TGCGCCAGCAGCCCGGGGCCTATAGGGTACCAAGAGACCCAGTACTTC.

The chain has TRBV15 and TRBJ2-3; 14 bases fit TRBD2. Germline CDR1 LNHNV, CDR2 YYDKDF (reference sequence). Trimming took 5 bases from V and 6 from J; bases not matched to a gene: 7. The length of the CDR3 is 16 residues. CDR3 nucleotides: TGTGCCACCAGCCGAAGACTAGCGGGAGGGAGTGATACGCAGTATTTT. Translating it yields CATSRRLAGGSDTQYF. Variable domain in full (rest from reference TRBV15 and TRBJ2-3): DAMVIQNPRYQVTQFGKPVTLSCSQTLNHNVMYWYQQKSSQAPKLLFHYYDKDFNNEADTPDNFQSRRPNTSFCFLDIRSPGLGDTAMYLCATSRRLAGGSDTQYFGPGTRLTVL.

The sample holds a few counts of this clonotype. This rearrangement joins TRBV14 to TRBJ1-2; D gene ambiguous. The CDR3 consists of 15 residues. The V gene's germline CDR1 is SGHDN and CDR2 FVKESK. V was trimmed by 4 bases and J by 8 bases, leaving 20 bases between them. DNA of the CDR3: TGTGCCAGCAGCCTAATAAACGGAGCAGGAGAGGGCTACACCTTC. Residues: CASSLINGAGEGYTF.

This clonotype was picked up a small number of times. This chain uses TRBV3-1 with TRBJ2-5, with 13 bases that match TRBD2. Near its end, the DNA agrees better with TRBJ2-7, so the J call may be wrong. CDR3 size: 16 residues. In germline, CDR1 is LGHDT, CDR2 YNNKEL (reference sequence). This chain's CDR3 is CASSHLGLAGAHEQYF. The CDR3, as DNA: TGTGCCAGCAGTCATCTTGGACTAGCGGGAGCTCACGAGCAGTACTTC.

The CDR3 is CASSLSYGRQPNYGYTF. As DNA, the CDR3 is TGTGCCAGCAGTTTAAGTTACGGGAGACAGCCTAACTATGGCTACACCTTC. J is TRBJ1-2 and V is TRBV12-3 or TRBV12-4; D may be TRBD1 (5 bases). The CDR3 runs 17 residues. The V end was cut by 2 bases, the J end by 0 bases, with 16 bases between.

V and J are TRBV4-2 and TRBJ2-1; 10 positions agree with TRBD2. The CDR3 is 21 amino acids. The germline gives CDR1 LGHNA, CDR2 YNFKEQ. After removal of 3 bases from V and 0 bases from J, the junction contained 17 bases not matched to a gene. The CDR3 protein is CASSQEGERGGLPSSYNEQFF. For the CDR3, the DNA is TGTGCCAGCAGCCAGGAAGGAGAGCGGGGGGGCCTTCCTAGCTCCTACAATGAGCAGTTCTTC.

The chain combines TRBV2 with TRBJ2-1; D gene uncertain. Germline V gene lookup returns CDR1 SNHLY and CDR2 FYNNEI. Trimming stripped 8 bases from V and 6 bases from J, with 11 bases between. The CDR3 totals 12 residues. This CDR3 is CASGRDLNEQFF. The DNA for the CDR3 is TGTGCCAGCGGAAGAGATCTCAATGAGCAGTTCTTC.

The chain couples TRBV7-2 to TRBJ1-5; D not resolved. The CDR3 consists of 12 residues. Germline CDR1 reads SGHTA; CDR2 reads FQGNSA. Between the trimmed V and J ends, which lost 6 bases and 6 bases, there was a span of 9 bases. Written as DNA, the CDR3 is TGTGCCAGCAGTACCCTGGGTCAGCCCCAGCATTTT. This sequence encodes CASSTLGQPQHF.

The J gene is TRBJ1-2, the V gene TRBV29-1; no clear D. Germline values: CDR1 SQVTM, CDR2 ANQGSEA. Between the trimmed V and J ends, which lost 4 bases and 6 bases, there was a span of 9 bases. The CDR3 runs 11 residues. The DNA for the CDR3 is TGCAGCGTTGTTTGGGTGGATGGCTACACCTTC. Translating it yields CSVVWVDGYTF.

This clonotype was seen more than once but under ten times. The rearrangement uses TRBV7-2 and TRBJ2-3; possible D gene TRBD1, 5 bases. The germline V gene encodes CDR1 SGHTA and CDR2 FQGNSA. CDR3 length: 15 amino acids. Trimming removed 0 bases at V and 5 bases at J, with 12 bases between. The CDR3 protein is CASSLAGQGIDTQYF. The CDR3 coding sequence is TGTGCCAGCAGCTTAGCGGGTCAGGGCATAGATACGCAGTATTTT.

This chain uses TRBV2 with TRBJ2-6; D is perhaps TRBD2 (5 bases). Germline CDR1 SNHLY, CDR2 FYNNEI. The V and J ends lost 7 bases and 0 bases respectively, with 16 bases between them. The CDR3 is made up of 17 amino acids. For the CDR3, the DNA is TGTGCCAGCATCCTGAGCGGAAATAGCTCTGGGGCCAACGTCCTGACTTTC. Residues: CASILSGNSSGANVLTF.

This chain uses TRBV9 with TRBJ2-7; 7 nucleotides agree with TRBD1. This CDR3 spans 13 amino acids. Germline-derived CDR1 and CDR2 are SGDLS and YYNGEE. V shed 8 bases, J shed 3 bases, and the junction held 8 bases outside the gene matches. CDR3 sequence: CASGQGQIYEQYF. CDR3 nucleotides: TGTGCCAGTGGGCAGGGACAGATCTACGAGCAGTACTTC.

Only a few counts were recorded for this clonotype. This chain links TRBV6-1 with TRBJ1-1, with TRBD1 matching 8 bases. V shed 6 bases, J shed 3 bases, and the junction held 3 bases outside the gene matches. This CDR3 comprises 13 residues. Germline V lookup: CDR1 MNHNS, CDR2 SASEGT. CDR3 loop: CASRTGGYTEAFF. Here the CDR3 DNA reads TGTGCCAGCAGAACAGGGGGATACACTGAAGCTTTCTTT.

V usage is TRBV4-2 and J usage is TRBJ2-7, with 7 positions matching TRBD1. The CDR3 is made up of 15 amino acids. The V gene's germline CDR1 is LGHNA and CDR2 YNFKEQ. The V and J ends lost 4 bases and 3 bases, in that order; junction bases with no gene match: 9. CDR3 DNA: TGTGCCAGCAGCCCATACTCGACAGGGTTCTACGAGCAGTACGTC. It translates to CASSPYSTGFYEQYV.

The chain employs TRBV20-1 and TRBJ2-3; the match to TRBD1 covers 8 bases. The CDR3 contains 15 residues. Germline CDR1 reads DFQATT; CDR2 reads SNEGSKA (reference sequence). The V gene end was trimmed by 5 bases and the J gene end by 5 bases; junction bases not matched to a gene: 12. DNA of the CDR3: TGCAGTGCTCCCCTGGGAAGGACAGGGATAGATACGCAGTATTTT. This gives the protein CSAPLGRTGIDTQYF.

As regards this clonotype: A read error may account for a junction end that differs from germline. The chain joins TRBV10-3 to TRBJ2-3; 9 positions agree with TRBD1. CDR3 size: 16 residues. Germline CDR1 is ENHRY and CDR2 is SYGVKD. The CDR3 reads CALSNRQGGNTDTQYF. The CDR3, as DNA: TGTGCCCTCAGCAATCGACAGGGGGGGAACACAGATACGCAGTATTTT.

This clonotype was detected only a few times. The chain is built from TRBV15 and TRBJ1-4, with D possibly being TRBD1 (5 bases). Per germline, CDR1 LNHNV and CDR2 YYDKDF (reference sequence). CDR3 size: 16 residues. Between the trimmed V and J ends, which lost 0 bases and 8 bases, there was a span of 16 bases. This CDR3 is CATSRDPSRASEKLFF. CDR3 sequence (DNA): TGTGCCACCAGCAGAGACCCATCCAGGGCAAGCGAAAAACTGTTTTTT.

This clonotype was counted a few times. J is TRBJ1-5 and V is TRBV3-1, with D possibly TRBD1 on 5 matching bases. This CDR3 is 16 amino acids long. V dropped 2 bases and J dropped 3 bases, with 14 bases sitting between them. Germline CDR1 LGHDT, CDR2 YNNKEL (reference sequence). CDR3 loop: CASSQSREGSNQPQHF. CDR3 DNA sequence: TGTGCCAGCAGCCAATCCCGGGAGGGGTCCAATCAGCCCCAGCATTTT.

The chain links TRBV11-2 to TRBJ2-5; 7 bases match TRBD1. The CDR3 covers 15 residues. Germline CDR1 reads SGHAT; CDR2 reads FQNNGV. After removal of 3 bases from V and 3 bases from J, the junction contained 7 bases not matched to a gene. Here the CDR3 DNA reads TGTGCCAGCAGCTTGATAGGGGACAGCGAAGAGACCCAGTACTTC. It translates to CASSLIGDSEETQYF.

This chain connects TRBV9 to TRBJ2-7; D perhaps matches TRBD1 (5 bases). V lost 3 bases, J lost 2 bases, and 15 bases lay in between. The CDR3 is 15 amino acids. The germline CDR1 and CDR2 sequences are SGDLS and YYNGEE. CDR3 sequence reads: CASSATGTPPYEQYF. The CDR3 coding sequence is TGTGCCAGCAGCGCAACAGGAACTCCCCCCTACGAGCAGTACTTC.

This clonotype was found once. Just one base apart from a much larger clone, this may be a read error. This chain uses TRBV4-1 with TRBJ2-7; 8 bases map to TRBD2. CDR3 length: 18 residues. Germline CDR1 reads MGHRA; CDR2 reads YSYEKL. The ends lost 1 base at V and 7 bases at J; junction bases unmatched: 18. CDR3 protein: CASSQGRVTSAPYNEQYF. Written as DNA, the CDR3 is TGCGCCAGCAGCCAAGGGCGGGTGACTAGCGCCCCATACAATGAGCAGTACTTC.

The V gene is TRBV10-3, the J gene TRBJ2-1, with TRBD2 matching over 15 bases. The germline gives CDR1 ENHRY, CDR2 SYGVKD. The CDR3 totals 15 residues. With 11 bases clipped from V and 10 bases from J, the junction kept 12 bases outside the gene matches. CDR3 bases: TGTGCCTCAACGGGACTAGCGGGGGGATCGTCGGAGCAGTTCTTC. As protein: CASTGLAGGSSEQFF.

This rearrangement joins TRBV7-8 to TRBJ1-2, with D unresolved. Trimming shortened V by 1 base and J by 7 bases, and 16 bases separated the two germline ends. Germline V gene sequence: CDR1 SGHVS, CDR2 FQNEAQ. The CDR3 loop spans 15 amino acids. CDR3 protein: CASSLGVPTDGGYTF. In DNA form, the CDR3 reads TGTGCCAGCAGCTTAGGAGTTCCGACCGATGGTGGCTACACCTTC.

The chain employs TRBV7-9 and TRBJ1-2; 11 bases align to TRBD1. The CDR3 length is 15 residues. Losses at the gene ends were 4 bases for V and 8 bases for J; bases not matched to a gene: 9. CDR1 is SEHNR and CDR2 is FQNEAQ in the germline V gene (reference sequence). CDR3 protein: CASSSSGTGGIGYTF. DNA for the CDR3: TGTGCCAGCAGCTCCTCCGGGACAGGGGGAATAGGCTACACCTTC.